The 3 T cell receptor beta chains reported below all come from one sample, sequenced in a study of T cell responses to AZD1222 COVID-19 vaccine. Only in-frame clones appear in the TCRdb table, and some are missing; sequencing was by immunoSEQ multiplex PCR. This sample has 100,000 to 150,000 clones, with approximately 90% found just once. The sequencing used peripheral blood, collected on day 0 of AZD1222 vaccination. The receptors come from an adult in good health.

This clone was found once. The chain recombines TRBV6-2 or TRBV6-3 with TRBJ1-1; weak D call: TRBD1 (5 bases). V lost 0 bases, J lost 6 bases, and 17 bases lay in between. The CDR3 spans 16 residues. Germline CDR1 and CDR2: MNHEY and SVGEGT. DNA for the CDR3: TGTGCCAGCAGTTACTCCGGGCAGGGATGGCGCCCTGAAGCTTTCTTT. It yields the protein CASSYSGQGWRPEAFF.

CDR3 nucleotides: TGCGCCAGCAGCTTCGGCGGCTACGAGCAGTACTTC. Protein sequence: CASSFGGYEQYF. The chain has TRBV5-1 and TRBJ2-7; D remains unclear. This CDR3 has 12 residues. The V end lost 2 bases, the J end lost 3 bases, and 6 bases lay between the germline ends. Germline assignment: CDR1 SGHRS and CDR2 YFSETQ.

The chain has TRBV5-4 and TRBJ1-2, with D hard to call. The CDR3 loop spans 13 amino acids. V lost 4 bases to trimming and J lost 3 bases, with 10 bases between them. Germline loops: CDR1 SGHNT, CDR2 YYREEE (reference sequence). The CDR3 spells CASSGASYYGYTF. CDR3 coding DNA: TGTGCCAGCAGCGGCGCCAGCTACTATGGCTACACCTTC.